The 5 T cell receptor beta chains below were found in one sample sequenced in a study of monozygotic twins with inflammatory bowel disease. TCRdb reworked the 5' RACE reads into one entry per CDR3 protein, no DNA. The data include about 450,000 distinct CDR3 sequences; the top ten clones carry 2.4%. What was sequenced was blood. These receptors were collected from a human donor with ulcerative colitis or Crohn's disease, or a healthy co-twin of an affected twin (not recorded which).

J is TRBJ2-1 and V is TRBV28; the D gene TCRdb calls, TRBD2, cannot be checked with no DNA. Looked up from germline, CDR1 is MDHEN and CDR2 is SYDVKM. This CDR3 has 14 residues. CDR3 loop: CASGTRTSGNEQFF.

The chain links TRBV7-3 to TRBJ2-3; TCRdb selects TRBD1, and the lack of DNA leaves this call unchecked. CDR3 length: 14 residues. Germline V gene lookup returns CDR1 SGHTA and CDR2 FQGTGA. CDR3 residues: CASSLGDRPTTQYF.

The chain's CDR3 is CSAPADTSGYNEQFF. The chain recombines TRBV20-1 with TRBJ2-1; with no DNA, the TCRdb D assignment of TRBD2 cannot be verified. This CDR3 is 15 amino acids long. From germline, CDR1 is DFQATT and CDR2 SNEGSKA (reference sequence).

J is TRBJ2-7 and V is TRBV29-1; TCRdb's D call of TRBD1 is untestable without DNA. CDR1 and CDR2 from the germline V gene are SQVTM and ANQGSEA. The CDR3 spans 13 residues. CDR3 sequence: CSVEGQGAYEQYF.

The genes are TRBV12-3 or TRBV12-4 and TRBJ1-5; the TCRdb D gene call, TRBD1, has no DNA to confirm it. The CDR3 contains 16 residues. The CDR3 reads CASSSVSGRVLEPQHF.